The 20 T cell receptor beta chains given below trace back to one sample, sequenced in a study of T cells in Graves' hyperthyroidism and ophthalmopathy. Amplification of TCR beta CDR3 regions used RNA as the template. The TCR CDR3 first-round RT-PCR relied on the HTBI primer set. TCRdb reprocessed the multiplex PCR reads with MiXCR, giving one entry per CDR3 protein. The sample includes hundreds of thousands of distinct CDR3 sequences, approximately 15% of them seen just once. The sample consisted of blood. These receptors were taken from a woman between 40 and 55 years old with Graves' ophthalmopathy.

This clonotype was seen ten or more times. The J gene is TRBJ2-7, the V gene TRBV28, with a tentative D call TRBD2 (6 bases). The CDR3 totals 16 residues. Between the trimmed V and J ends, which lost 4 bases and 2 bases, there was a span of 18 bases. Germline CDR1 is MDHEN and CDR2 is SYDVKM. CDR3 nucleotide sequence: TGTGCCAGCAGTTATCAGTTGGCGGGGTTTGCCTACGAGCAGTACTTC. Translated: CASSYQLAGFAYEQYF.

This chain links TRBV20-1 with TRBJ2-7, with 9 nucleotides matching TRBD2. Germline CDR1 reads DFQATT; CDR2 reads SNEGSKA (reference sequence). V dropped 0 bases and J dropped 2; count of bases not matched to a gene: 8. The CDR3 is 16 residues long. The CDR3 DNA is TGCAGTGCTAGAGACCAACCGGGACTAGCCGCCTACGAGCAGTACTTC. The encoded protein is CSARDQPGLAAYEQYF.

This clonotype has ten or more counts. J is TRBJ2-5 and V is TRBV12-3 or TRBV12-4; a weak D match, TRBD2 (5 bases). V was trimmed by 4 bases and J by 7 bases, leaving 13 bases between them. This CDR3 is 13 amino acids long. CDR3 protein: CASSSSGLGTQYF. CDR3 DNA sequence: TGTGCCAGCAGTTCGTCGGGGTTGGGGACCCAGTACTTC.

This clonotype has just a few counts. The CDR3 sequence: CAWDRQGGETQYF. CDR3 coding DNA: TGTGCCTGGGATCGACAGGGAGGAGAGACCCAGTACTTC. The chain has TRBV30 and TRBJ2-5; a possible D gene is TRBD1 (7 bases). CDR1 and CDR2 from the germline V gene are GTSNPN and SVGIG (reference sequence). Trimming cost V 5 bases and J 4 bases, with 14 bases left between them. CDR3 size: 13 residues. The entire variable domain, with the rest obtained from reference TRBV30 and TRBJ2-5, is as follows: SQTIHQWPATLVQPVGSPLSLECTVEGTSNPNLYWYRQAAGRGLQLLFYSVGIGQISSEVPQNLSASRPQDRQFILSSKKLLLSDSGFYLCAWDRQGGETQYFGPGTRLLVL.

This clonotype has a count of ten or more. The chain uses TRBV6-2 or TRBV6-3 and TRBJ1-1; D is perhaps TRBD1 (5 bases). This CDR3 spans 20 amino acids. Per germline, CDR1 MNHEY and CDR2 SVGEGT. V was clipped by 2 bases and J by 0 bases, with 25 bases between them. The CDR3 sequence: CASSYPIQDSPSLMNTEAFF. Written as DNA, the CDR3 is TGTGCCAGCAGTTACCCCATACAAGACAGTCCCAGTCTAATGAACACTGAAGCTTTCTTT.

The chain is built from TRBV4-1 and TRBJ1-1; possibly TRBD1 for D (5 bases). In germline, CDR1 is MGHRA, CDR2 YSYEKL. The CDR3 sequence is 17 residues long. Trimming pared 2 bases from V and 5 bases from J, leaving 21 bases between. The CDR3 loop is CASSQNSLGAAGTEAFF. The CDR3 nucleotides read TGCGCCAGCAGCCAAAATTCGTTAGGGGCCGCGGGTACTGAAGCTTTCTTT.

In this sample, this clonotype turned up many times. The V and J genes are TRBV28 and TRBJ1-1, with 7 bases aligning to TRBD1. The V and J ends lost 7 bases and 1 base, in that order; junction bases with no gene match: 6. CDR3 size: 14 residues. The germline gives CDR1 MDHEN, CDR2 SYDVKM. The CDR3 nucleotides read TGTGCCAGCATCCCCCGGGACAGGAACACTGAAGCTTTCTTT. Residues: CASIPRDRNTEAFF.

This clonotype was seen repeatedly, ten times or more. The gene calls are TRBV28 and TRBJ1-2, with D possibly being TRBD1 (6 bases). Trimming pared 3 bases from V and 6 bases from J, leaving 11 bases between. CDR3 size: 13 residues. Germline assignment: CDR1 MDHEN and CDR2 SYDVKM. The CDR3 DNA reads TGTGCCAGCAGTTTTGGTCGACAGGATGGCTACACCTTC. The encoded protein is CASSFGRQDGYTF.

This clonotype was found many times. The V and J genes are TRBV10-3 and TRBJ2-7, with D possibly matching TRBD2 (5 bases). The CDR3 runs 12 residues. Germline V gene sequence: CDR1 ENHRY, CDR2 SYGVKD. Between the trimmed V and J ends, which lost 6 bases and 7 bases, there was a span of 13 bases. The CDR3 is CAISPRPGEQYF. The CDR3 DNA reads TGTGCCATCAGCCCCCGACCGGGGGAGCAGTACTTC.

In its sample, this clonotype was seen many times. The genes are TRBV28 and TRBJ2-7; 9 nucleotides match TRBD2. Trimming at V came to 3 bases and at J to 2 bases, leaving 5 bases not matched to a gene. The CDR3 is made up of 15 amino acids. Germline lookup yields CDR1 MDHEN and CDR2 SYDVKM. The CDR3 DNA follows: TGTGCCAGCAGTTTGTTACTAGCGGGCCCCTACGAGCAGTACTTC. Amino acid sequence: CASSLLLAGPYEQYF.

This clonotype was picked up many times. The chain joins TRBV14 to TRBJ2-7; TRBD2 matches 8 bases. The length of the CDR3 is 14 residues. Trimming removed 4 bases from V and 6 bases from J; junction bases left unmatched: 8. Germline loops: CDR1 SGHDN, CDR2 FVKESK. The CDR3 region is CASSPGLGAFEQYF. CDR3 in DNA: TGTGCCAGCAGCCCGGGACTAGGGGCTTTCGAGCAGTACTTC.

With respect to this clonotype: An end of the junction differs from the germline gene, which may be a read error. The chain recombines TRBV12-3 or TRBV12-4 with TRBJ1-2, with D unclear. The CDR3 is made up of 12 amino acids. Here the CDR3 reads CASSFPRHPLNF. The CDR3 region has the DNA TGTGCCAGCAGTTTTCCCCGGCACCCGCTAAACTTC.

This clonotype has ten or more counts. The J gene is TRBJ2-7, the V gene TRBV9; a possible D gene is TRBD2 (7 bases). Germline loops: CDR1 SGDLS, CDR2 YYNGEE. The germline V and J ends were trimmed by 0 bases and 9 bases, with 13 bases remaining between them. The CDR3 is made up of 13 amino acids. CDR3 amino acids: CASSVAPGGLQYF. In DNA, the CDR3 is TGTGCCAGCAGCGTAGCTCCGGGGGGCTTGCAGTACTTC.

This clonotype was seen more than once but under ten times. This chain joins TRBV27 and TRBJ2-1; the match to TRBD2 covers 12 bases. Germline V gene lookup returns CDR1 MNHEY and CDR2 SMNVEV (reference sequence). V lost 8 bases to trimming and J lost 12 bases; unmatched junction nucleotides: 23. This CDR3 contains 18 residues. In DNA, the CDR3 is TGTGCCAGCGGCACGACTAGCGGGAGTGCTCGGGCCCCCGGGGGGCAGTTCTTC. It specifies CASGTTSGSARAPGGQFF.

The J gene is TRBJ2-7, the V gene TRBV4-2; TRBD2 agrees at 13 bases. V lost 4 bases and J lost 3; bases outside the gene matches: 12. In germline, CDR1 is LGHNA, CDR2 YNFKEQ. The CDR3 covers 18 residues. Here the CDR3 reads CASSLTGTSGKGFYEQYF. The CDR3 DNA follows: TGTGCCAGCAGCCTTACCGGGACTAGCGGGAAAGGGTTCTACGAGCAGTACTTC.

This clonotype occurred a few times. V usage is TRBV19 and J usage is TRBJ1-5, with D possibly TRBD1 on 6 matching bases. CDR1 is LNHDA, CDR2 SQIVND, per germline (reference sequence). The germline V and J ends were trimmed by 5 bases and 2 bases, with 19 bases remaining between them. The CDR3 sequence is 17 residues long. The CDR3 reads CASSALHRDARNQPQHF. DNA of the CDR3: TGTGCCAGTAGTGCCCTCCACAGGGACGCACGCAATCAGCCCCAGCATTTT.

Many counts were recorded for this clonotype. The chain uses TRBV19 and TRBJ1-1; D gene ambiguous. Germline CDR1 LNHDA, CDR2 SQIVND (reference sequence). V gave up 6 bases and J gave up 1 base, with 9 bases separating them. There are 13 residues in the CDR3. The CDR3 nucleotides read TGTGCCAGTAGATATGGGTCGAACACTGAAGCTTTCTTT. This gives the protein CASRYGSNTEAFF.

Many counts were recorded for this clonotype. The chain uses TRBV6-5 and TRBJ1-1; D is ambiguous. Germline V gives CDR1 MNHEY, CDR2 SVGAGI. The V gene lost 5 bases and the J gene lost 6 bases, with 13 bases spanning the gap. CDR3 length: 13 residues. In nucleotides, the CDR3 is TGTGCCAGCAGTCCTAGGGTGGACGCTGAAGCTTTCTTT. Protein sequence: CASSPRVDAEAFF.

In this sample, this clonotype turned up many times. The chain's CDR3 is CASSSSSPGTHGNYEQYF. CDR3 nucleotides: TGTGCCAGCAGCTCCAGTTCACCCGGGACCCATGGAAACTACGAGCAGTACTTC. This sequence joins TRBV7-9 and TRBJ2-7; the D gene could be TRBD1 or TRBD2 (5 bases each). The ends were cut back, 4 bases at V and 3 bases at J, with 25 bases in the middle. This CDR3 is 18 amino acids long. Looked up from germline, CDR1 is SEHNR and CDR2 is FQNEAQ (reference sequence).

This clonotype was counted only a few times. The genes are TRBV9 and TRBJ2-1, with 11 bases fitting TRBD2. The CDR3 has 15 residues. CDR1 and CDR2 (germline): SGDLS, YYNGEE. V was pared by 0 bases and J by 4 bases, with 0 bases of the junction left unmatched. CDR3 protein: CASSVGLAGYNEQFF. The DNA for the CDR3 is TGTGCCAGCAGCGTAGGACTAGCGGGGTACAATGAGCAGTTCTTC.